The source of this TCR beta chain is a study of T cell repertoires in cytomegalovirus infection. About the research overall: Signatures in public TCR beta sequences pointed to both CMV infection and matching HLA type. Study observations and caveats: CMV carriers with the relevant HLA were identified by cumulative public TCR beta family frequency.

Regarding this clonotype: Its antigen remains unknown.

This CDR3 comprises 15 residues. Germline V lookup: CDR1 MGHDK, CDR2 SYGVNS. Trimming removed 3 bases from V and 0 bases from J, with 10 bases in between. TCRdb re-analysed the reads in MiXCR, keeping a single row per CDR3 protein. This sample has some 920,000 distinct CDR3 sequences; approximately 31% occur once, and the top ten carry roughly 13%. Material: cultured CD8+ T cells from PBMCs, obtained from culture after CMV antigen stimulation. The sequence was obtained from a human donor in good health (CMV status not recorded). Some clones in this sample may be carry-over from other donors' samples. This chain links TRBV25-1 with TRBJ2-3; TRBD1 is a possible D gene (5 bases). The CDR3 coding sequence is TGTGCCAGCAGTGATAATTGGGGCAGCACAGATACGCAGTATTTT. Translated: CASSDNWGSTDTQYF. Variable domain in full (rest from reference TRBV25-1 and TRBJ2-3): EADIYQTPRYLVIGTGKKITLECSQTMGHDKMYWYQQDPGMELHLIHYSYGVNSTEKGDLSSESTVSRIRTEHFPLTLESARPSHTSQYLCASSDNWGSTDTQYFGPGTRLTVL.